A selection of T cell receptor beta chains follows, all from one sample in a study of beta chain features in type 1 diabetes. The protocol was immunoSEQ multiplex PCR, while the TCRdb copy is restricted to in-frame clones and leaves out a portion. The table records fewer than 45,000 clones, approximately 61% of them present only once. Sequenced: Tregs from blood. The receptors here all came from a man younger than 40 with type 1 diabetes. Some clones in this sample may be carry-over from other donors' samples. CDR3s include the opening cysteine and the closing phenylalanine or tryptophan. The D gene is left open where the match is weak. The size entry is marked missing in some rows and otherwise reads once, few, many or a size class.

DNA: TGCGCCAGCAGCTTGTGGGGGGAAGGTGGCTACACCTTC
CDR3: CASSLWGEGGYTF
size: -
length: 13
D: -
V: TRBV5-1
J: TRBJ1-2

DNA: TGTGCCAGCAGGGCTCGCCGGAGCGGGGGGCCGGTATCCAATGAGCAGTTCTTC
CDR3: CASRARRSGGPVSNEQFF
size: -
length: 18
D: TRBD2
V: TRBV27
J: TRBJ2-1

DNA: TGTGCCAGCAGATACGGACACAACTCCTACGAGCAGTACTTC
CDR3: CASRYGHNSYEQYF
size: -
length: 14
D: -
V: TRBV28
J: TRBJ2-7

DNA: TGCGCCAGCAGCTTGCCTAGCGGGGGGGCCCCGTTTGGACATGAGCAGTTCTTC
CDR3: CASSLPSGGAPFGHEQFF
size: -
length: 18
D: TRBD2
V: TRBV5-1
J: TRBJ2-1

DNA: TGTGCCAGCAGAGGATCGGGCACTGAAGCTTTCTTT
CDR3: CASRGSGTEAFF
size: few
length: 12
D: -
V: TRBV2
J: TRBJ1-1

DNA: TGTGCCAGCACCCGGGACAGGGGTGAGACCCAGTACTTC
CDR3: CASTRDRGETQYF
size: -
length: 13
D: TRBD1
V: TRBV6-1
J: TRBJ2-5

DNA: TGTGCCAGTAGCGGGAATTCACCCCTCCACTTT
CDR3: CASSGNSPLHF
size: -
length: 11
D: -
V: TRBV19
J: TRBJ1-6

DNA: TGTGCTAGCAGCCCCGGGACTGGGGGAAACACCATATATTTT
CDR3: CASSPGTGGNTIYF
size: -
length: 14
D: -
V: TRBV7-7
J: TRBJ1-3

DNA: TGTGCCAGCAGCCCGGGACGGACAGCGAACACCGGGGAGCTGTTTTTT
CDR3: CASSPGRTANTGELFF
size: few
length: 16
D: -
V: TRBV5-5
J: TRBJ2-2

DNA: TGTGCCAGCAGTTATCGGGACAGGTACGAGCAGTACTTC
CDR3: CASSYRDRYEQYF
size: -
length: 13
D: TRBD1
V: TRBV6-5
J: TRBJ2-7

DNA: TGTGCCAGCAGTTATCAGTACGAGCAGTACTTC
CDR3: CASSYQYEQYF
size: -
length: 11
D: -
V: TRBV6-1
J: TRBJ2-7

DNA: TGTGCCTGGCAGGGGGCAAACACAGATACGCAGTATTTT
CDR3: CAWQGANTDTQYF
size: -
length: 13
D: TRBD1
V: TRBV30
J: TRBJ2-3

DNA: TGTGCCAGCACCGGACAGAACAACTATCAGCCCCAGCATTTT
CDR3: CASTGQNNYQPQHF
size: -
length: 14
D: -
V: TRBV6-1
J: TRBJ1-5

DNA: TGTGCCAGCAGCCCCTCAGGGTTCGGGAACACTGAAGCTTTCTTT
CDR3: CASSPSGFGNTEAFF
size: -
length: 15
D: -
V: TRBV4-2
J: TRBJ1-1

DNA: TGTGCCAGCAGCCACCCGGGACTCCTTGGGTACGAGCAGTACTTC
CDR3: CASSHPGLLGYEQYF
size: -
length: 15
D: -
V: TRBV14
J: TRBJ2-7

DNA: TGTGCCAGCAGTCCTGACTTCGATCAGCCCCAGCATTTT
CDR3: CASSPDFDQPQHF
size: -
length: 13
D: -
V: TRBV6-4
J: TRBJ1-5

DNA: TGTGCCAGCAGTGCCCTCGGGACAGAGCAGTACTTC
CDR3: CASSALGTEQYF
size: few
length: 12
D: -
V: TRBV6-1
J: TRBJ2-7

DNA: TGTGCCAGCACCAAGTTCGGCTATAATTCACCCCTCCACTTT
CDR3: CASTKFGYNSPLHF
size: -
length: 14
D: -
V: TRBV6-5
J: TRBJ1-6

DNA: TGTGCCAGCAGTGAACGGAGGGGCTGGGAGCTGTTTTTT
CDR3: CASSERRGWELFF
size: few
length: 13
D: -
V: TRBV2
J: TRBJ2-2

DNA: TGTGCCAGCAAACCCGGGCAGGGTGGCTACACCTTC
CDR3: CASKPGQGGYTF
size: -
length: 12
D: -
V: TRBV6-5
J: TRBJ1-2

DNA: TGTGCCAGCAGCCCCGGACTAGCGAAGGGAGAGCAGTTCTTC
CDR3: CASSPGLAKGEQFF
size: -
length: 14
D: TRBD2
V: TRBV5-4
J: TRBJ2-1

DNA: TGTGCCAGCAGCTTTCTCCGGACAGGGCAAGGCTACACCTTC
CDR3: CASSFLRTGQGYTF
size: -
length: 14
D: TRBD1
V: TRBV5-6
J: TRBJ1-2

DNA: TGTGCCAGCAGTGTTCGGGGTCTGGCTTCCGAAGCTTTCTTT
CDR3: CASSVRGLASEAFF
size: -
length: 14
D: -
V: TRBV2
J: TRBJ1-1

DNA: TGTGCCAGCAGTTACTCATGGGGCTCGGGCGCTGGCTACACCTTC
CDR3: CASSYSWGSGAGYTF
size: -
length: 15
D: -
V: TRBV6-6
J: TRBJ1-2

DNA: TGTGCCAGCAGCTGGGGACTCTCCTACAATGAGCAGTTCTTC
CDR3: CASSWGLSYNEQFF
size: -
length: 14
D: -
V: TRBV7-9
J: TRBJ2-1

DNA: TGCGCCAGCAGCAGAAGGGGACTAGCGTATTACAATGAGCAGTTCTTC
CDR3: CASSRRGLAYYNEQFF
size: -
length: 16
D: TRBD2
V: TRBV5-1
J: TRBJ2-1

DNA: TGTGCCAGCAGGGCCTGGGGCCTTAATGAAAAACTGTTTTTT
CDR3: CASRAWGLNEKLFF
size: -
length: 14
D: -
V: TRBV6-1
J: TRBJ1-4

DNA: TGTGCCAGCAGTGACCGTGGGGCTGACTATGGCTACACCTTC
CDR3: CASSDRGADYGYTF
size: -
length: 14
D: -
V: TRBV2
J: TRBJ1-2

DNA: TGTGCCAGCTCGGACAGGGGTACTGAAAAACTGTTTTTT
CDR3: CASSDRGTEKLFF
size: -
length: 13
D: TRBD1
V: TRBV18
J: TRBJ1-4

DNA: TGTGCCAGCAGCCAGTATAATACGCAGTATTTT
CDR3: CASSQYNTQYF
size: -
length: 11
D: -
V: TRBV11-2
J: TRBJ2-3

DNA: TGTGCCAGCAGTCCCCAGGTGGGAAACACCATATATTTT
CDR3: CASSPQVGNTIYF
size: once
length: 13
D: -
V: TRBV6-5
J: TRBJ1-3

DNA: TGCGCCAGCAGCCCGGGACTAGCGGGGGGCGAGCAGTACTTC
CDR3: CASSPGLAGGEQYF
size: -
length: 14
D: TRBD2
V: TRBV4-1
J: TRBJ2-7

DNA: TGTGCCGCCTGGACGGGGGACTATGGCTACACCTTC
CDR3: CAAWTGDYGYTF
size: -
length: 12
D: -
V: TRBV30
J: TRBJ1-2

DNA: TGTGCCAGCATTACGCCGGGAGGAGGGAGCTATGGCTACACCTTC
CDR3: CASITPGGGSYGYTF
size: -
length: 15
D: -
V: TRBV28
J: TRBJ1-2

DNA: TGTGCCTACTCCCGACAGGGTGGAACCGGGGAGCTGTTTTTT
CDR3: CAYSRQGGTGELFF
size: -
length: 14
D: TRBD1
V: TRBV30
J: TRBJ2-2

DNA: TGTGCCAGCAGCCCGGGACAGGAGTATGGCTACACCTTC
CDR3: CASSPGQEYGYTF
size: -
length: 13
D: TRBD1
V: TRBV7-8
J: TRBJ1-2

DNA: TGTGCCAGCAGCTCCAGGGGGAACAATGAGCAGTTCTTC
CDR3: CASSSRGNNEQFF
size: -
length: 13
D: TRBD1
V: TRBV7-8
J: TRBJ2-1

DNA: TGCGCCAGCAGCTTGGTTCCAGCGGGGGGGCCGAGCACCGGGGAGCTGTTTTTT
CDR3: CASSLVPAGGPSTGELFF
size: -
length: 18
D: TRBD2
V: TRBV5-1
J: TRBJ2-2

DNA: TGTGCCATCAGTGAGTCGGGCAGGGTAGACACCGGGGAGCTGTTTTTT
CDR3: CAISESGRVDTGELFF
size: -
length: 16
D: -
V: TRBV10-3
J: TRBJ2-2

DNA: TGCGCCAGCAGCTTGGCCACGGCAGGTGGGGCCAACGTCCTGACTTTC
CDR3: CASSLATAGGANVLTF
size: -
length: 16
D: -
V: TRBV5-1
J: TRBJ2-6